The T cell receptor (beta chain) under discussion was sequenced for a study of blood T cell repertoires in COVID-19. The germline V gene has CDR1 SGHDN and CDR2 FVKESK. This CDR3 has 13 residues. Trimming shortened V by 4 bases and J by 8 bases, and 14 bases separated the two germline ends. Per the original data handling: Scientists estimated how many nucleated cells there were by amplifying reference gene primers. Measured with immunoSEQ multiplex PCR; TCRdb has only the in-frame clones, and not every one. The V and J calls and the clone size are those of that table, but D and trimming were determined from the DNA. The table records about 180,000 clones, 85% of them present only once.

The sequence was obtained from a woman in her forties or fifties with COVID-19, enrolled during active disease. The sequenced sample consisted of peripheral blood. The chain has TRBV14 and TRBJ1-1; D is uncertain. CDR3 nucleotides: TGTGCCAGCAGCCTAACAGAGGGCTCAGAAGCTTTCTTT. The encoded protein is CASSLTEGSEAFF.